These 9 T cell receptor beta chains originate from one sample sequenced in a study of cytomegalovirus exposure and HLA in healthy donors. PCR amplification relied on 60 Vbeta primers (plus 13 Jbeta primers). TCRdb's copy holds only in-frame clones and misses some; the assay was immunoSEQ multiplex PCR. The data show 130,000 to 150,000 clones, roughly 80% seen once. The sequencing input was PBMCs. The receptors come from a man in his forties or fifties in good health and CMV-seronegative.

The CDR3 nucleotides read TGTGCCAGCAGTGGGGACACAAACTATGGCTACACCTTC. It encodes CASSGDTNYGYTF. This sequence joins TRBV6-1 and TRBJ1-2; D is possibly TRBD1 (6 bases). V dropped 4 bases and J dropped 2 bases, with 8 bases sitting between them. The CDR3 consists of 13 residues. In germline, CDR1 is MNHNS, CDR2 SASEGT.

This chain uses TRBV6-1 with TRBJ2-5; possibly TRBD1 for D (6 bases). The CDR3 spans 14 residues. Germline CDR1 reads MNHNS; CDR2 reads SASEGT. Trimming removed 7 bases from V and 5 bases from J, with 17 bases in between. The CDR3 DNA reads TGTGCCAGCACCAGGGACACCTTAGGGGAGACCCAGTACTTC. It is translated as CASTRDTLGETQYF.

This clone is a singleton in its sample. The V call is TRBV19, the J call TRBJ1-1; TRBD1 aligns across 9 bases. Germline CDR1 reads LNHDA; CDR2 reads SQIVND (reference sequence). V shed 1 base and J 4 bases; nucleotides not matched to a gene: 4. The CDR3 consists of 15 residues. The CDR3 nucleotides read TGTGCCAGTAGTATAGTCCCGGGACAGGGCACTGAAGCTTTCTTT. It codes for CASSIVPGQGTEAFF.

The rearrangement links TRBV10-3 to TRBJ2-5, with 7 bases that match TRBD2. From germline, CDR1 is ENHRY and CDR2 SYGVKD. CDR3 length: 13 amino acids. V was clipped by 2 bases and J by 5 bases; unmatched bases: 2. This chain's CDR3 is CAISEEGGETQYF. The CDR3 nucleotides read TGTGCCATCAGTGAGGAGGGAGGGGAGACCCAGTACTTC.

J is TRBJ1-2 and V is TRBV5-4; 7 positions agree with TRBD1. CDR1 and CDR2 from the germline V gene are SGHNT and YYREEE (reference sequence). This CDR3 is 13 amino acids long. After removal of 4 bases from V and 5 bases from J, the junction contained 5 bases not matched to a gene. CDR3 residues: CASSVTGSYGYTF. The CDR3 nucleotides read TGTGCCAGCAGCGTGACAGGGAGTTATGGCTACACCTTC. The whole variable domain, filled in from reference TRBV5-4 and TRBJ1-2, reads ETGVTQSPTHLIKTRGQQVTLRCSSQSGHNTVSWYQQALGQGPQFIFQYYREEENGRGNFPPRFSGLQFPNYSSELNVNALELDDSALYLCASSVTGSYGYTFGSGTRLTVV.

The V and J genes are TRBV5-6 and TRBJ1-5; 8 bases line up with TRBD1. Trimming removed 4 bases from V and 7 bases from J; junction bases left unmatched: 7. Germline CDR1 is SGHDT and CDR2 is YYEEEE. This CDR3 is built from 14 residues. The CDR3 DNA follows: TGTGCCAGCAGCGGACAGGGCTTTAGGCAGCCCCAGCATTTT. It codes for CASSGQGFRQPQHF.

The genes are TRBV7-9 and TRBJ2-5; 8 bases are shared with TRBD2. Germline lookup yields CDR1 SEHNR and CDR2 FQNEAQ (reference sequence). This CDR3 has 15 amino acids. Germline trimming cut 5 bases from V and 1 base from J; bases unmatched to any gene: 6. CDR3 nucleotides: TGTGCCAGCAGCCTAGGACGGGGGGGCCAAGAGACCCAGTACTTC. As protein: CASSLGRGGQETQYF.

The chain employs TRBV7-2 and TRBJ2-5; 7 bases are shared with TRBD2. CDR1 is SGHTA and CDR2 is FQGNSA in the germline V gene. With 5 bases clipped from V and 1 base from J, the junction kept 4 bases outside the gene matches. The CDR3 consists of 14 residues. The CDR3 sequence is CASSHKRGQETQYF. Here the CDR3 DNA reads TGTGCCAGCAGCCACAAGCGGGGCCAAGAGACCCAGTACTTC.

The CDR3, as DNA: TGTGCCACCAGCAGTGGTTTGGGACTAGCGGGGGTTGAGCAGTTCTTC. Residues: CATSSGLGLAGVEQFF. The chain joins TRBV15 to TRBJ2-1; the match to TRBD2 covers 14 bases. With V trimmed by 3 bases and J by 9 bases, 7 bases remained unmatched. The CDR3 runs to 16 residues. Germline CDR1 LNHNV, CDR2 YYDKDF (reference sequence).